Presented here are 9 T cell receptor beta chains from one specimen sequenced in a study of blood T cell repertoires in COVID-19. TCRdb's copy holds only in-frame clones and misses some; the assay was immunoSEQ multiplex PCR. In the table there are around 300,000 clones, approximately 88% of which are singletons. Sequences were obtained from peripheral blood. The receptors here all came from a woman aged 45-65 years with active or convalescent COVID-19.

V usage is TRBV12-3 or TRBV12-4 and J usage is TRBJ1-5, with D perhaps TRBD1 (6 bases). The ends were cut back, 7 bases at V and 7 bases at J, with 11 bases in the middle. This CDR3 spans 12 amino acids. Written as DNA, the CDR3 is TGTGCCAGCAACCCCAGGGGACAGCCCCAGCATTTT. As protein: CASNPRGQPQHF.

The rearrangement joins TRBV11-2 to TRBJ2-6; D remains unclear. Trimming pared 5 bases from V and 0 bases from J, leaving 11 bases between. The CDR3 runs 16 residues. The V gene's germline CDR1 is SGHAT and CDR2 FQNNGV. The CDR3 DNA reads as TGTGCCAGCAGCCGCTCCCGGAGCTCTGGGGCCAACGTCCTGACTTTC. Protein product: CASSRSRSSGANVLTF.

The chain recombines TRBV5-4 with TRBJ2-3; perhaps TRBD1 as D (6 bases). Germline-derived CDR1 and CDR2 are SGHNT and YYREEE (reference sequence). The V gene lost 0 bases and the J gene lost 0 bases, with 14 bases spanning the gap. The CDR3 extends over 17 amino acids. The CDR3 region has the DNA TGTGCCAGCAGCTTGGCCGACAGGAGGCCTAGCACAGATACGCAGTATTTT. Protein: CASSLADRRPSTDTQYF.

The chain carries TRBV30 and TRBJ1-2; 10 bases align to TRBD1. V was clipped by 7 bases and J by 7 bases; unmatched bases: 18. Germline CDR1 is GTSNPN and CDR2 is SVGIG (reference sequence). The CDR3 is 16 amino acids. DNA of the CDR3: TGTGCCTCGGACGGACAGGGGGAGGTTTCCCGTATTGGCTACACCTTC. Translated, it gives CASDGQGEVSRIGYTF.

The V gene is TRBV2, the J gene TRBJ2-3; 7 bases agree with TRBD2. Germline V gene data show CDR1 as SNHLY and CDR2 as FYNNEI. V lost 8 bases to trimming and J lost 0 bases; unmatched junction nucleotides: 14. The CDR3 is 17 residues long. Here the CDR3 reads CASREVSASWSTDTQYF. CDR3 nucleotides: TGTGCCAGCCGGGAGGTGAGTGCGAGTTGGAGCACAGATACGCAGTATTTT. The full variable domain, its missing parts supplied by reference TRBV2 and TRBJ2-3, is EPEVTQTPSHQVTQMGQEVILRCVPISNHLYFYWYRQILGQKVEFLVSFYNNEISEKSEIFDDQFSVERPDGSNFTLKIRSTKLEDSAMYFCASREVSASWSTDTQYFGPGTRLTVL.

The chain links TRBV5-4 to TRBJ1-6, with 9 bases fitting TRBD1. Germline CDR1 SGHNT, CDR2 YYREEE (reference sequence). This CDR3 has 14 residues. With V trimmed by 4 bases and J by 10 bases, 6 bases remained unmatched. The CDR3 bases are TGTGCCAGCAGCCGGGACAGGGTGTCCTCACCCCTCCACTTT. Translated: CASSRDRVSSPLHF.

This sequence joins TRBV5-1 and TRBJ2-7; 9 nucleotides line up with TRBD1. V gave up 4 bases and J gave up 6 bases; unmatched junction bases: 11. CDR3 size: 15 residues. Per the germline V gene, CDR1 is SGHRS and CDR2 is YFSETQ. The CDR3: CASSPGGQGGSEQYF. CDR3 DNA sequence: TGCGCCAGCAGCCCGGGGGGACAGGGAGGTTCCGAGCAGTACTTC. The complete variable domain, with remaining parts taken from reference TRBV5-1 and TRBJ2-7, reads KAGVTQTPRYLIKTRGQQVTLSCSPISGHRSVSWYQQTPGQGLQFLFEYFSETQRNKGNFPGRFSGRQFSNSRSEMNVSTLELGDSALYLCASSPGGQGGSEQYFGPGTRLTVT.

The V gene is TRBV15, the J gene TRBJ2-5; 12 bases agree with TRBD2. Germline trimming cut 3 bases from V and 2 bases from J; bases unmatched to any gene: 1. The CDR3 is 15 amino acids. In germline, CDR1 is LNHNV, CDR2 YYDKDF (reference sequence). The chain's CDR3 is CATSSGTSGQETQYF. CDR3 coding DNA: TGTGCCACCAGCAGTGGGACTAGCGGGCAAGAGACCCAGTACTTC.

The chain couples TRBV6-6 to TRBJ2-3; 9 positions agree with TRBD2. CDR1 and CDR2 (germline): MNHNY, SVGAGI (reference sequence). The CDR3 contains 16 residues. The ends lost 0 bases at V and 4 bases at J; junction bases unmatched: 5. CDR3 loop: CASSYSSRGGADTQYF. As DNA, the CDR3 is TGTGCCAGCAGTTACTCGTCGCGCGGGGGGGCAGATACGCAGTATTTT.